This TCR beta chain appears in the sequencing data of a study of CD8 T cells in Susac syndrome (dated by TCRdb to about 2019). The study in broad terms: The study used repertoire sequencing to test whether antigen drove CD8+ T cell activation and differentiation in Susac syndrome. CD8+ T cell repertoire clonality was compared between over 9 healthy donors, approximately 14 Susac syndrome patients and some 15 multiple sclerosis patients. Findings and caveats that apply to the study as a whole: The TCR sequencing and HLA analysis was acknowledged to have included a relatively small number of individuals.

As regards this clonotype: The antigen it binds to is not known. No base quality information exists; no much larger clone differs at one position.

High-throughput TCR beta sequencing profiled peripheral blood CD8+ and CD4+ T cells from healthy donors, Susac syndrome patients and multiple sclerosis patients. Multiple sclerosis controls were treatment-naive patients with stable or active relapsing-remitting disease fulfilling revised McDonald criteria. Bulk CD8+ and CD4+ T cells were purified by magnetic negative isolation, while CD8+ TEMRA cells were enriched using FACS. Blood was drawn into EDTA tubes, processed within 24 hours, and PBMCs were isolated by density gradient centrifugation. PBMCs intended for TCR sequencing were cryopreserved in liquid nitrogen and thawed later in a water bath at 37 degrees C. The sorted or isolated CD4+, CD8+ and CD8+ TEMRA cells had a purity of 90% or higher. RNA was extracted using the RNeasy kit, and about 0.45 to 1 microgram was reverse transcribed with random hexamers. TCR beta CDR3 regions were amplified with the immunoSEQ multiplex PCR assay covering 54 Vbeta and 13 Jbeta segments. PCR amplification bias was corrected using a synthetic template baseline for primer optimization and computational correction. On the authors' methods: Reads were assigned to V, D and J genes according to IMGT and analyzed in immunoSEQ Analyzer, with only productive sequences retained. Clonality was calculated as one minus the Shannon entropy normalized by log2 of the number of productive unique sequences. For each patient and control, public and private clones were evaluated within the 100 most prevalent clones. Clones were defined as Susac-specific if absent from the healthy and MS cohorts, from around 1,000 published viral clones and from other ImmuneACCESS disease sequences. Clones were called with MiXCR by TCRdb after fastp trimmed the public reads at Q25, and only in-frame beta chains were retained. Every distinct CDR3 protein forms one entry, paired with its most common genes and DNA. In this record, the V and J calls reflect TCRdb's handling and not the investigators' own analysis. The sample yields about 400,000 distinct CDR3 sequences; more than 80% were counted once. The ten largest clonotypes hold roughly 0.1% of the sample.

The sequence came from a human donor with multiple sclerosis. The sequencing sample was made of CD8+ T cells from PBMCs.

The DNA reads as follows: TGTGCCAGGACTCTGGGACAGGGGTACAATGAGCAGTTCTTC. This is translated as CARTLGQGYNEQFF. The chain is made from TRBV2 and TRBJ2-1; a stretch of 10 junction bases matches TRBD1. V trim: 9 bases; J trim: 4 bases; unmatched bases: 6. The germline V gene encodes CDR1 SNHLY and CDR2 FYNNEI. The CDR3 holds 14 amino acids from the cysteine to the phenylalanine. Only the CDR3 DNA is retained, 42 bases long and in frame from the first base. The variable domain in full, with residues beyond the CDR3 obtained from the reference TRBV2 and TRBJ2-1 genes, is EPEVTQTPSHQVTQMGQEVILRCVPISNHLYFYWYRQILGQKVEFLVSFYNNEISEKSEIFDDQFSVERPDGSNFTLKIRSTKLEDSAMYFCARTLGQGYNEQFFGPGTRLTVL.